These T cell receptor beta chains were read from a single sample in a study of T cells after somatic rescue of genetic block. Sequencing was performed with immunoSEQ multiplex PCR; in TCRdb, only in-frame clones are kept and a portion is missing. The sample carries 80,000 to 90,000 clones, approximately 90% recorded once. The sequencing sample was made of peripheral blood mononuclear cells (PBMCs). All receptors come from a woman under 30. The CDR3 runs from the conserved cysteine through the conserved F or W. D genes are given only for firm matches. Clone size appears in some rows only: once, few, many, or a class for an expanded clone.

.	TRBJ1-4	TRBV6-5	.	TGTGCCAGCAGGCGACAGCTTTCTAATGAAAAACTGTTTTTT	CASRRQLSNEKLFF
.	TRBJ2-7	TRBV10-3	.	TGTGCCATCAGTGAGCCTAGCGAAACCTCCTACGAGCAGTACTTC	CAISEPSETSYEQYF
.	TRBJ2-1	TRBV5-6	.	TGTGCCAGCAGCCCGTGGCTGCTAGCAGGCAATGAGCAGTTCTTC	CASSPWLLAGNEQFF
.	TRBJ2-7	TRBV2	.	TGTGCCAGCAGTGAAAATCAGGGCGGATTCTACGAGCAGTACTTC	CASSENQGGFYEQYF
TRBD2	TRBJ2-1	TRBV7-3	.	TGTGCCAGCAGCCCCCAAGGGACTAGAGGTTTTGATGAGCAGTTCTTC	CASSPQGTRGFDEQFF
TRBD1	TRBJ1-5	TRBV19	.	TGTGCCACCAGACCCGGGACAGGCTCCAATCAGCCCCAGCATTTT	CATRPGTGSNQPQHF
.	TRBJ2-5	TRBV6-5	.	TGTGCCAGCAGCCAGGGACTACAGGGGCCCCAGTACTTC	CASSQGLQGPQYF
.	TRBJ2-3	TRBV5-1	.	TGCGCCAGCAGCTCGGATCCCGGGACCGGGGATACGCAGTATTTT	CASSSDPGTGDTQYF
.	TRBJ2-2	TRBV4-2	.	TGTGCCAGCAGCCAAGAGGGAGGACGGAACACCGGGGAGCTGTTTTTT	CASSQEGGRNTGELFF
TRBD2	TRBJ2-5	TRBV19	.	TGTGCCAGTAGTGCCCTGGGACTACCAGAAGAGACCCAGTACTTC	CASSALGLPEETQYF
TRBD2	TRBJ2-1	TRBV6-5	.	TGTGCCAGCAGTTACACTCCGGGAGGGCCGTATGAGCAGTTCTTC	CASSYTPGGPYEQFF
.	TRBJ2-7	TRBV6-1	once	TGTGCCAGCAAGGGTAGATCCTACGAGCAGTACTTC	CASKGRSYEQYF
TRBD1	TRBJ1-5	TRBV27	.	TGTGCCAGCAGTTTATTCCCCCCCAGGGGGAATTACAATCAGCCCCAGCATTTT	CASSLFPPRGNYNQPQHF
TRBD1	TRBJ2-3	TRBV5-1	.	TGCGCCAGCAGCTTGTCTTTCCGACGTGGGACAGGAAGCACAGATACGCAGTATTTT	CASSLSFRRGTGSTDTQYF
TRBD1	TRBJ1-1	TRBV5-4	.	TGTGCCAGCGGGATACAGGGGGCCACTGAAGCTTTCTTT	CASGIQGATEAFF
.	TRBJ1-5	TRBV19	.	TGTGCCAGTTCCGCGGCAGGGGACAATCAGCCCCAGCATTTT	CASSAAGDNQPQHF
.	TRBJ2-3	TRBV7-9	.	TGTGCCAGCAGCTTGCCCGGGGGCACAGATACGCAGTATTTT	CASSLPGGTDTQYF
.	TRBJ1-6	TRBV2	.	TGTGCCAGCAGTGCAACCGATTCACCCCTCCACTTT	CASSATDSPLHF
TRBD1	TRBJ2-7	TRBV4-3	.	TGCGCCAGCAGCCAAGCAGTTGGGACAGGGGGCCACGAGCAGTACTTC	CASSQAVGTGGHEQYF
.	TRBJ2-7	TRBV19	.	TGTGCCAGTAGTATTGGGCAGGGCAACGAGCAGTACTTC	CASSIGQGNEQYF
.	TRBJ1-2	TRBV14	.	TGTGCCAGGAAAACGACAGGACGCATAGTCTATGGCTACACCTTC	CARKTTGRIVYGYTF
.	TRBJ2-3	TRBV4-1	.	TGCGCCAGCAGCCAAGAAGGACCGAGCATAACAGATACGCAGTATTTT	CASSQEGPSITDTQYF
TRBD1	TRBJ1-4	TRBV5-1	.	TGCGCCAGCAGCTTGTCGGGCCGAAGGGACAGAAATAATGAAAAACTGTTTTTT	CASSLSGRRDRNNEKLFF
.	TRBJ2-7	TRBV21-1	.	TGTGCCAGCAAAACCGGGACAGGTCTTTACGAGCAGTACTTC	CASKTGTGLYEQYF
.	TRBJ2-7	TRBV9	.	TGTGCCAGCAGCGTAGCGGGCAGCCCCGCTTACGAGCAGTACTTC	CASSVAGSPAYEQYF
.	TRBJ2-5	TRBV13	.	TGTGCCAGCAGCTTAGAAGGGGAAGAGACCCAGTACTTC	CASSLEGEETQYF
TRBD2	TRBJ2-7	TRBV6-1	.	TGTGCCAGCAGAGGGACTAGCGGGACCCCCTACGAGCAGTACTTC	CASRGTSGTPYEQYF
TRBD1	TRBJ1-1	TRBV5-1	.	TGCGCCAGCAGCCGGGGACAGGCGAGCACTGAAGCTTTCTTT	CASSRGQASTEAFF
.	TRBJ1-1	TRBV29-1	.	TGCAGCGTTGAAGTCCGCCGCCCAAGGGGAATTAACACTGAAGCTTTCTTT	CSVEVRRPRGINTEAFF
.	TRBJ1-1	TRBV27	.	TGTGCCAGCAGTTTATCGGGTAACATGGACACTGAAGCTTTCTTT	CASSLSGNMDTEAFF
TRBD1	TRBJ1-5	TRBV6-6	.	TGTGCCAGCAACCTGGGGACAGGGTCTGGCAATCAGCCCCAGCATTTT	CASNLGTGSGNQPQHF
TRBD1	TRBJ1-2	TRBV5-1	.	TGCGCCAGCAGCTGGGGGGACAGTTCCGATGGCTACACCTTC	CASSWGDSSDGYTF